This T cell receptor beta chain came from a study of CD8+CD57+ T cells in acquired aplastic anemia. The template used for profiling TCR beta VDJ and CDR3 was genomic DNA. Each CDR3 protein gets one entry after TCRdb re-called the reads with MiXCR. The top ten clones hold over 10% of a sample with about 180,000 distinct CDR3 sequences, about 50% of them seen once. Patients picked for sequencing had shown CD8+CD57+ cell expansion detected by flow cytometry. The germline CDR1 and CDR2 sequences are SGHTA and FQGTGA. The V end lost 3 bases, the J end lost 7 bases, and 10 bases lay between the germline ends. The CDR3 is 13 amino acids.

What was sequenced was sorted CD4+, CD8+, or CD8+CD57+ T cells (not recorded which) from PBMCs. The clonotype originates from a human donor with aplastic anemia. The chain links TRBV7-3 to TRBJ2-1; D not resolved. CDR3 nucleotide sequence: TGTGCCAGCAGCTTGAGGAAGGGAAATGAGCAGTTCTTC. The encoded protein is CASSLRKGNEQFF.